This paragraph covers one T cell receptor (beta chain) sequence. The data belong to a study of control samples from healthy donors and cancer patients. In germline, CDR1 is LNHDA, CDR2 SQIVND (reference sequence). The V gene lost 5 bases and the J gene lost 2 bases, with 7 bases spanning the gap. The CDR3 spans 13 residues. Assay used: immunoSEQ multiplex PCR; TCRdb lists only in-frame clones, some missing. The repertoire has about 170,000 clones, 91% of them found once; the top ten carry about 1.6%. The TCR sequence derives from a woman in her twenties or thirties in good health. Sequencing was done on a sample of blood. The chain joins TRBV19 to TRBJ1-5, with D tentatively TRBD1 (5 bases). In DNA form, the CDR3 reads TGTGCCAGTAGTGTACAGGGCAATCAGCCCCAGCATTTT. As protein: CASSVQGNQPQHF.